The 13 T cell receptor beta chains below were found in one sample sequenced in a study of blood T cell repertoires in COVID-19 (dated by TCRdb to the early 2020s). The library was obtained by the immunoSEQ multiplex PCR assay. The table comes from immuneACCESS by way of TCRdb, which keeps in-frame sequences with V and J called. Part of the clones is missing from these tables; in studies checked, under half for an unresolved V gene and the rest for unknown reasons. The sample records hundreds of thousands of clones, approximately 86% of which are singletons. About 12% of the sample goes to the ten largest clones. Sequences were obtained from peripheral blood. Receptors were obtained from a woman between 65 and 79 years old with COVID-19, enrolled during active disease.

This clone has just a few counts. The chain combines TRBV4-1 with TRBJ1-4; the D is unclear. Looked up from germline, CDR1 is MGHRA and CDR2 is YSYEKL. This CDR3 comprises 15 residues. The ends were cut back, 0 bases at V and 8 bases at J, with 13 bases in the middle. CDR3 residues: CASSQDRVGGEKLFF. CDR3 nucleotides: TGCGCCAGCAGCCAAGATCGAGTGGGAGGAGAAAAACTGTTTTTT.

J is TRBJ2-3 and V is TRBV5-1, with TRBD1 identical over 9 bases. Trimming cost V 4 bases and J 3 bases; bases outside gene matches: 18. The CDR3 spans 19 residues. Germline V gene data show CDR1 as SGHRS and CDR2 as YFSETQ. CDR3 sequence: CASSLLVFPTGGKTDTQYF. The CDR3, as DNA: TGCGCCAGCAGCCTTCTAGTTTTCCCTACAGGGGGCAAGACAGATACGCAGTATTTT. The full variable domain, with the rest looked up from reference TRBV5-1 and TRBJ2-3, is KAGVTQTPRYLIKTRGQQVTLSCSPISGHRSVSWYQQTPGQGLQFLFEYFSETQRNKGNFPGRFSGRQFSNSRSEMNVSTLELGDSALYLCASSLLVFPTGGKTDTQYFGPGTRLTVL.

This clone was detected once. This chain connects TRBV5-1 to TRBJ1-2; weak D call: TRBD1 (5 bases). Germline values: CDR1 SGHRS, CDR2 YFSETQ. Trimming removed 1 base at V and 3 bases at J, with 13 bases between. The length of the CDR3 is 15 residues. Here the CDR3 DNA reads TGCGCCAGCAGCTTGAGCGGGGCCTTAGACTATGGCTACACCTTC. Amino acids: CASSLSGALDYGYTF.

The chain combines TRBV27 with TRBJ2-7, with unresolved D. The length of the CDR3 is 14 residues. The V end lost 3 bases, the J end lost 0 bases, and 9 bases lay between the germline ends. CDR1 MNHEY and CDR2 SMNVEV come from the germline V gene (reference sequence). CDR3 DNA sequence: TGTGCCAGCAGTTTTGCAGCGAGCTCCTACGAGCAGTACTTC. Protein sequence: CASSFAASSYEQYF.

This clone appeared once. J is TRBJ1-2 and V is TRBV27; 9 nucleotides agree with TRBD1. The CDR3 consists of 18 residues. Germline lookup yields CDR1 MNHEY and CDR2 SMNVEV (reference sequence). V lost 4 bases and J lost 2; bases outside the gene matches: 14. CDR3 in amino acids: CASSSLFRPGTGNYGYTF. The CDR3 region has the DNA TGTGCCAGCAGTTCCCTATTTCGTCCCGGGACAGGGAACTATGGCTACACCTTC.

V gene TRBV18 combines with J gene TRBJ1-5; D gene ambiguous. With 2 bases removed from V and 6 bases from J, the gap between germline ends came to 14 bases. CDR1 is KGHSH, CDR2 LQKENI, per germline. The CDR3 runs to 15 residues. CDR3 residues: CASSPEGRGSQPQHF. The CDR3 DNA reads as TGTGCCAGCTCACCAGAGGGTCGAGGGAGTCAGCCCCAGCATTTT.

CDR3: CASSRGGTEAFF. Written as DNA, the CDR3 is TGTGCCAGCAGCAGAGGGGGAACTGAAGCTTTCTTT. The chain combines TRBV12-3 or TRBV12-4 with TRBJ1-1; tentative D call: TRBD1 (6 bases). The V and J ends lost 6 bases and 5 bases respectively, with 10 bases between them. This CDR3 contains 12 residues.

The rearrangement uses TRBV24-1 and TRBJ2-5, with a weak D call TRBD1 (6 bases). This CDR3 region has 15 residues. In germline, CDR1 is KGHDR, CDR2 SFDVKD. V was cut by 3 bases and J by 5 bases, with 15 bases left in between. The CDR3 sequence: CATSDRQVGKETQYF. CDR3 nucleotides: TGTGCCACCAGTGATCGACAGGTTGGAAAGGAGACCCAGTACTTC.

As regards this clone: The junction does not match germline at one end; this may be a read error. The chain couples TRBV5-6 to TRBJ1-1; perhaps TRBD1 as D (5 bases). This CDR3 has 12 amino acids. Germline loops: CDR1 SGHDT, CDR2 YYEEEE. The CDR3 loop is CASSLANAGLRF. Here the CDR3 DNA reads TGTGCCAGCAGCTTGGCCAATGCGGGACTGCGCTTT. Based on the CDR3 plus reference TRBV5-6 and TRBJ1-1, the full variable domain is DAGVTQSPTHLIKTRGQQVTLRCSPKSGHDTVSWYQQALGQGPQFIFQYYEEEERQRGNFPDRFSGHQFPNYSSELNVNALLLGDSALYLCASSLANAGLRFGQGTRLTVV.

This chain connects TRBV15 to TRBJ2-1, with D possibly matching TRBD2 (5 bases). The length of the CDR3 is 19 residues. The germline V gene encodes CDR1 LNHNV and CDR2 YYDKDF (reference sequence). Trimming cost V 0 bases and J 7 bases, with 25 bases left between them. CDR3 residues: CATSRESGSPRRLWNEQFF. CDR3 DNA: TGTGCCACCAGCAGAGAGTCGGGGAGCCCGCGACGGCTATGGAATGAGCAGTTCTTC.

In regard to this clone: The same CDR3 also results from other DNA sequences found in this sample. The rearrangement links TRBV2 to TRBJ2-1, with a weak D call TRBD2 (5 bases). The V end was cut by 4 bases, the J end by 0 bases, with 10 bases between. The CDR3 spans 15 residues. Looked up from germline, CDR1 is SNHLY and CDR2 is FYNNEI. This CDR3 reads CASSATGSSYNEQFF. CDR3 DNA sequence: TGTGCCAGCAGTGCGACGGGGAGCTCCTACAATGAGCAGTTCTTC.

This chain connects TRBV30 to TRBJ2-3; 12 nucleotides match TRBD2. The CDR3 covers 13 residues. Trimming took 5 bases from V and 3 from J; bases not matched to a gene: 0. The germline CDR1 and CDR2 sequences are GTSNPN and SVGIG (reference sequence). The CDR3 DNA sequence: TGTGCCTGGGGACTAGCGGGGACAGATACGCAGTATTTT. Translation gives CAWGLAGTDTQYF.

The chain employs TRBV27 and TRBJ1-1, with 8 positions matching TRBD1. CDR3 size: 14 residues. Germline values: CDR1 MNHEY, CDR2 SMNVEV (reference sequence). J lost 5 bases, V lost 3 bases, and 5 bases had no gene match. The CDR3, as DNA: TGTGCCAGCAGTTTGACAGGGGACGTGACTGAAGCTTTCTTT. Translation: CASSLTGDVTEAFF.